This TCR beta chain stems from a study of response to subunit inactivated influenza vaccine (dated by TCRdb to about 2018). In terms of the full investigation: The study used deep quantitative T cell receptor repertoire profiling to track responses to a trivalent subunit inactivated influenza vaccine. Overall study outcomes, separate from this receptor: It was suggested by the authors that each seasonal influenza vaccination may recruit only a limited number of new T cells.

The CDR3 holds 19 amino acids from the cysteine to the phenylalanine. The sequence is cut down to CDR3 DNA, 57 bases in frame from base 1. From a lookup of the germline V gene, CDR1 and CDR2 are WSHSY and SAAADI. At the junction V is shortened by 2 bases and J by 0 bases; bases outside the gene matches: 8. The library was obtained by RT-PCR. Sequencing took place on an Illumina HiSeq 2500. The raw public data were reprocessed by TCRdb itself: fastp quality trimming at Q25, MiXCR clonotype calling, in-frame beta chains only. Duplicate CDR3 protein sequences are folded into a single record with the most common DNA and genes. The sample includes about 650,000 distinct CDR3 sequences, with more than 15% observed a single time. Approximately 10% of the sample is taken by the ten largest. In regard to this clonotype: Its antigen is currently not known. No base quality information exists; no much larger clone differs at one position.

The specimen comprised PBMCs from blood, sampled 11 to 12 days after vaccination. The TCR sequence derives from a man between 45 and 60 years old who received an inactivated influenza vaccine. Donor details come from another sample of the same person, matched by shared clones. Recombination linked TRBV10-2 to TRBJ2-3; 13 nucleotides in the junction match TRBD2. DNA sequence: TGCGCCAGCAGTGAGGCGGGACTAGCGGGGTTTTTTAGCACAGATACGCAGTATTTT. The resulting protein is CASSEAGLAGFFSTDTQYF.